This is a list of T cell receptor beta chains from one sample in a study of OX40 agonist ivuxolimab in advanced cancers. Clones were sequenced by immunoSEQ multiplex PCR, and TCRdb holds only the in-frame ones, with some missing. The sample records over 40,000 clones, nearly 90% being singletons. The sample here was CD4+ or CD8+ T cells sorted from blood, taken in a trial of the OX40 agonist ivuxolimab. These receptors all stem from an adult with an advanced solid tumor such as melanoma, head and neck, liver or kidney cancer. CDR3s include the opening cysteine and the closing phenylalanine or tryptophan. D genes are given only for firm matches. Size is stated for part of the rows, as once, few or many counts, or as a class when the clone is expanded.

abundance: NA
v_gene: TRBV4-1
d_gene: NA
j_gene: TRBJ2-1
CDR3aa: CASSQVSRVNEQFF
CDR3nt: TGCGCCAGCAGCCAAGTATCTCGTGTCAATGAGCAGTTCTTC

abundance: NA
v_gene: TRBV5-5
d_gene: TRBD1
j_gene: TRBJ2-5
CDR3aa: CASSLVSEGALETQYF
CDR3nt: TGTGCCAGCAGCTTGGTTAGCGAGGGGGCTTTAGAGACCCAGTACTTC

abundance: NA
v_gene: TRBV9
d_gene: NA
j_gene: TRBJ1-5
CDR3aa: CASSVGVNQPQHF
CDR3nt: TGTGCCAGCAGCGTAGGGGTGAATCAGCCCCAGCATTTT

abundance: NA
v_gene: TRBV11-2
d_gene: TRBD1
j_gene: TRBJ1-5
CDR3aa: CASSFTGGEQPQHF
CDR3nt: TGTGCCAGCAGCTTCACAGGGGGCGAGCAGCCCCAGCATTTT

abundance: NA
v_gene: TRBV5-1
d_gene: TRBD1
j_gene: TRBJ2-7
CDR3aa: CASSLGTGLTYEQYF
CDR3nt: TGCGCCAGCAGCTTAGGGACAGGGTTAACCTACGAGCAGTACTTC

abundance: NA
v_gene: TRBV29-1
d_gene: TRBD1
j_gene: TRBJ2-1
CDR3aa: CSVEEQDRAYNEQFF
CDR3nt: TGCAGCGTTGAAGAACAGGACAGGGCCTACAATGAGCAGTTCTTC

abundance: NA
v_gene: TRBV11-2
d_gene: NA
j_gene: TRBJ2-2
CDR3aa: CASRRAGTGELFF
CDR3nt: TGTGCCAGCAGACGAGCAGGAACCGGGGAGCTGTTTTTT

abundance: NA
v_gene: TRBV20-1
d_gene: NA
j_gene: TRBJ2-7
CDR3aa: CSARYSYEQYF
CDR3nt: TGCAGTGCTAGGTATTCCTACGAGCAGTACTTC

abundance: NA
v_gene: TRBV12-5
d_gene: NA
j_gene: TRBJ2-5
CDR3aa: CASGPAVQETQYF
CDR3nt: TGTGCTAGTGGCCCTGCGGTCCAAGAGACCCAGTACTTC

abundance: NA
v_gene: TRBV6-6
d_gene: NA
j_gene: TRBJ1-1
CDR3aa: CASSAEGQNTEAFF
CDR3nt: TGTGCCAGCAGTGCAGAAGGGCAAAACACTGAAGCTTTCTTT

abundance: NA
v_gene: TRBV4-1
d_gene: TRBD2
j_gene: TRBJ2-2
CDR3aa: CASSQSGTTNTGELFF
CDR3nt: TGCGCCAGCAGCCAATCCGGGACTACGAACACCGGGGAGCTGTTTTTT

abundance: NA
v_gene: TRBV9
d_gene: NA
j_gene: TRBJ1-4
CDR3aa: CASSVGDPSGEKLFF
CDR3nt: TGTGCCAGCAGCGTAGGAGACCCCTCGGGGGAAAAACTGTTTTTT

abundance: NA
v_gene: TRBV4-1
d_gene: TRBD1
j_gene: TRBJ1-6
CDR3aa: CASSREDRVFSPLHF
CDR3nt: TGCGCCAGCAGCCGAGAGGACAGGGTTTTTTCACCCCTCCACTTT

abundance: NA
v_gene: TRBV19
d_gene: NA
j_gene: TRBJ1-5
CDR3aa: CASSMDGNNQPQHF
CDR3nt: TGTGCCAGTAGTATGGACGGTAACAATCAGCCCCAGCATTTT

abundance: NA
v_gene: TRBV7-2
d_gene: NA
j_gene: TRBJ2-7
CDR3aa: CASSFDSSYEQYF
CDR3nt: TGTGCCAGCAGCTTTGACAGTTCCTACGAGCAGTACTTC

abundance: medium-sized
v_gene: TRBV5-4
d_gene: TRBD2
j_gene: TRBJ2-2
CDR3aa: CASSLGTSRTGELFF
CDR3nt: TGTGCCAGCAGCTTGGGGACTAGTCGTACCGGGGAGCTGTTTTTT

abundance: NA
v_gene: TRBV10-2
d_gene: NA
j_gene: TRBJ2-3
CDR3aa: CASGGVPAGSTDTQYF
CDR3nt: TGCGCCAGCGGGGGCGTCCCAGCGGGTAGCACAGATACGCAGTATTTT

abundance: NA
v_gene: TRBV5-4
d_gene: NA
j_gene: TRBJ1-2
CDR3aa: CASSLEEGFRYGYTF
CDR3nt: TGTGCCAGCAGCTTGGAGGAGGGCTTTAGGTATGGCTACACCTTC

abundance: NA
v_gene: TRBV4-2
d_gene: NA
j_gene: TRBJ2-7
CDR3aa: CASSQDSGSLNEQYF
CDR3nt: TGTGCCAGCAGCCAAGATTCCGGGAGCCTTAACGAGCAGTACTTC

abundance: few
v_gene: TRBV30
d_gene: NA
j_gene: TRBJ1-5
CDR3aa: CAWSVQGNQPQHF
CDR3nt: TGTGCCTGGAGTGTACAGGGAAATCAGCCCCAGCATTTT

abundance: NA
v_gene: TRBV7-3
d_gene: TRBD2
j_gene: TRBJ2-2
CDR3aa: CASSRAGGAGWTGELFF
CDR3nt: TGTGCCAGCAGCCGAGCCGGGGGGGCTGGTTGGACCGGGGAGCTGTTTTTT

abundance: NA
v_gene: TRBV2
d_gene: NA
j_gene: TRBJ2-2
CDR3aa: CASGWETGELFF
CDR3nt: TGTGCCAGCGGGTGGGAGACCGGGGAGCTGTTTTTT

abundance: NA
v_gene: TRBV5-1
d_gene: NA
j_gene: TRBJ2-3
CDR3aa: CASSLGAGVSTDTQYF
CDR3nt: TGCGCCAGCAGCTTGGGCGCAGGGGTCAGCACAGATACGCAGTATTTT

abundance: NA
v_gene: TRBV28
d_gene: NA
j_gene: TRBJ1-4
CDR3aa: CASSSSSASNEKLFF
CDR3nt: TGTGCCAGCAGTTCCTCGTCGGCATCTAATGAAAAACTGTTTTTT

abundance: few
v_gene: TRBV9
d_gene: TRBD1
j_gene: TRBJ2-1
CDR3aa: CASNPGQDSYNEQFF
CDR3nt: TGTGCCAGTAACCCGGGACAGGACTCCTACAATGAGCAGTTCTTC

abundance: NA
v_gene: TRBV5-1
d_gene: NA
j_gene: TRBJ2-2
CDR3aa: CASSSIDGRSGELFF
CDR3nt: TGCGCCAGCAGCAGTATTGATGGAAGGTCCGGGGAGCTGTTTTTT

abundance: NA
v_gene: TRBV27
d_gene: TRBD1
j_gene: TRBJ1-1
CDR3aa: CASNFTPYRDRGVGTEAFF
CDR3nt: TGTGCCAGCAACTTCACACCTTACCGGGACAGGGGAGTGGGCACTGAAGCTTTCTTT

abundance: once
v_gene: TRBV2
d_gene: TRBD2
j_gene: TRBJ2-1
CDR3aa: CASKGTSGAFYNEQFF
CDR3nt: TGTGCCAGCAAAGGGACTAGCGGGGCTTTCTACAATGAGCAGTTCTTC

abundance: NA
v_gene: TRBV5-1
d_gene: TRBD1
j_gene: TRBJ2-3
CDR3aa: CASSADRGLSLDTQYF
CDR3nt: TGCGCCAGCAGCGCGGACAGGGGGCTGAGTCTGGATACGCAGTATTTT